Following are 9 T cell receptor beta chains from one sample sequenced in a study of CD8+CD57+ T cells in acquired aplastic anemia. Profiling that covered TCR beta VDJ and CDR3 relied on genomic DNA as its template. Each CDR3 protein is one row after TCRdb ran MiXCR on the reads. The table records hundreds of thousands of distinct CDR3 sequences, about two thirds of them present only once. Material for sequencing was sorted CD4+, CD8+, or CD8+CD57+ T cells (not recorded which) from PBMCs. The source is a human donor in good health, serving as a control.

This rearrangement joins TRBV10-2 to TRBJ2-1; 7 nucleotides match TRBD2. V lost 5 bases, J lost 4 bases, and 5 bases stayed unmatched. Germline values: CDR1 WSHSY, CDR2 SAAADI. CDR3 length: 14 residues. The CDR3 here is CASSLADGYNEQFF. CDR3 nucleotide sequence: TGCGCCAGCAGTCTAGCGGATGGGTACAATGAGCAGTTCTTC.

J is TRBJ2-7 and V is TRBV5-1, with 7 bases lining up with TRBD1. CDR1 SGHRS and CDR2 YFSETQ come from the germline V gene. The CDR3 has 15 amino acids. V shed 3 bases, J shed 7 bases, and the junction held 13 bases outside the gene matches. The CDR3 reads CASSYEGQRAGEQYF. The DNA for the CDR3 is TGCGCCAGCAGCTACGAGGGACAGCGTGCCGGGGAGCAGTACTTC.

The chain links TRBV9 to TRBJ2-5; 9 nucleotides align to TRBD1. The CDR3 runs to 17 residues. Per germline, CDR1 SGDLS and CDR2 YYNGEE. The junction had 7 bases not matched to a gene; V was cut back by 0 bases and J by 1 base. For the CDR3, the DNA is TGTGCCAGCAGCGTAGCCACAGGGGGCAACGTCCAAGAGACCCAGTACTTC. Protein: CASSVATGGNVQETQYF.

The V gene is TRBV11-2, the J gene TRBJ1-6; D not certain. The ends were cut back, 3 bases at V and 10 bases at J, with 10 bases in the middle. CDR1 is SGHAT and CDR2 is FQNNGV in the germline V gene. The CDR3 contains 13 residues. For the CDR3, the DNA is TGTGCCAGCAGCTTGGCTTGCGACTCACCCCTCCACTTT. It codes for CASSLACDSPLHF.

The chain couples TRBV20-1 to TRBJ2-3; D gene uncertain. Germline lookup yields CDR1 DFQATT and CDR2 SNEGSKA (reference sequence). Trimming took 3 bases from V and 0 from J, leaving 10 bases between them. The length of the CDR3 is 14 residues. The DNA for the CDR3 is TGCAGTGCTAGGGCCCCGGACAGCACAGATACGCAGTATTTT. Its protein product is CSARAPDSTDTQYF.

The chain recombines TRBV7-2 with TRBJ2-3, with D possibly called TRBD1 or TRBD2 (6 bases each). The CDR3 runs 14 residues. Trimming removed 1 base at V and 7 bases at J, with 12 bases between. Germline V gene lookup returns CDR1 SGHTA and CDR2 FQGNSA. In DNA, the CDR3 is TGTGCCAGCAGCTTAGTATGGGGGGCGAATACGCAGTATTTT. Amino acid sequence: CASSLVWGANTQYF.

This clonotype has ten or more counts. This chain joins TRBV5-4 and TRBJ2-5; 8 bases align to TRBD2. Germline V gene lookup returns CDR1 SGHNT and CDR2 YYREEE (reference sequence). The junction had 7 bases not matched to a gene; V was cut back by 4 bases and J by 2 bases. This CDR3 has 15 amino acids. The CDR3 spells CASSMARGGQETQYF. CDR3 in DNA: TGTGCCAGCAGCATGGCCCGGGGGGGACAAGAGACCCAGTACTTC. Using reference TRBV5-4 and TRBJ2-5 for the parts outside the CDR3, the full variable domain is ETGVTQSPTHLIKTRGQQVTLRCSSQSGHNTVSWYQQALGQGPQFIFQYYREEENGRGNFPPRFSGLQFPNYSSELNVNALELDDSALYLCASSMARGGQETQYFGPGTRLLVL.

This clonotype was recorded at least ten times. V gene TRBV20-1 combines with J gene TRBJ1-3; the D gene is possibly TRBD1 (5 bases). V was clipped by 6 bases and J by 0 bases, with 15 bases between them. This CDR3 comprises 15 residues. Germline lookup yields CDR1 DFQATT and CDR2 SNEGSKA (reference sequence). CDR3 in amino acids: CSAWTGTSSGNTIYF. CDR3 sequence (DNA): TGCAGTGCCTGGACGGGGACCTCCTCTGGAAACACCATATATTTT.

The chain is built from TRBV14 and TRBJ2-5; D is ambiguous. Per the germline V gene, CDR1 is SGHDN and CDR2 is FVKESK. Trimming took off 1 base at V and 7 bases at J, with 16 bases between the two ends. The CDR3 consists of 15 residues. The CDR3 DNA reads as TGTGCCAGCAGCCAAGCGGTCTGCCCTGCGGCGACCCAGTACTTC. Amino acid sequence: CASSQAVCPAATQYF. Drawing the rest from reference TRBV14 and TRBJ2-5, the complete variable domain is EAGVTQFPSHSVIEKGQTVTLRCDPISGHDNLYWYRRVMGKEIKFLLHFVKESKQDESGMPNNRFLAERTGGTYSTLKVQPAELEDSGVYFCASSQAVCPAATQYFGPGTRLLVL.